This T cell receptor (beta chain) comes out of a study of OX40 agonist ivuxolimab in advanced cancers. About the study: The treatment was a fully human IgG2 OX40 agonist, ivuxolimab. Whole-study findings and limits: Clones of CD4+ and CD8+ blood T cells grew by week 6 at doses of 0.1 to 3.0 mg/kg.

A remark on this clone: The antigen is undetermined.

Sequenced by immunoSEQ multiplex PCR; TCRdb stores in-frame clones only, minus some. The sample has around 40,000 clones, around three quarters seen once. The TCR was taken from an adult with an advanced solid tumor such as melanoma, head and neck, liver or kidney cancer. The source material was CD4+ or CD8+ T cells sorted from blood, sampled in a trial of the OX40 agonist ivuxolimab.

CDR3: CASSLDTSRGYTF. CDR3 DNA: TGTGCCAGCAGCCTAGACACGTCTCGTGGCTACACCTTC. This chain links TRBV11-1 with TRBJ1-2; D gene unclear. CDR3 size: 13 residues. CDR1 and CDR2 (germline): SGHAT, FQDESV (reference sequence). Deletions cut 5 bases from V and 7 bases from J, with 14 bases between.